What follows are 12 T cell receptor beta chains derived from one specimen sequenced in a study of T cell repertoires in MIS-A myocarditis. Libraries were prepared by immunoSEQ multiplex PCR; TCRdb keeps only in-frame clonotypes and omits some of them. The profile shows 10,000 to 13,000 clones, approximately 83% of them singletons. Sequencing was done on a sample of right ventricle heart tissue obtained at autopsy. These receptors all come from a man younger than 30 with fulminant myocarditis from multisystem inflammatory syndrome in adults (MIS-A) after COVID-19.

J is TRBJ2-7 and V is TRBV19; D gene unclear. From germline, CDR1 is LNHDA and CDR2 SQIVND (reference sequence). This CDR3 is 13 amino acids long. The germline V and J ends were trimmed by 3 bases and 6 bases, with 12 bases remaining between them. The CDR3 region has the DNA TGTGCCAGTAGTATTCGTTCCGGGTTCGAGCAGTACTTC. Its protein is CASSIRSGFEQYF.

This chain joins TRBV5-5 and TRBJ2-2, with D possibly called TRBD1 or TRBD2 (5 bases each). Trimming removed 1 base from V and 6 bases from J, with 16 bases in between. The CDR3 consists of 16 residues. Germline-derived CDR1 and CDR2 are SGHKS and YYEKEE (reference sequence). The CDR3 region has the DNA TGTGCCAGCAGCTTGTCAAGGGGCGCGGGCGCCGGGGAGCTGTTTTTT. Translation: CASSLSRGAGAGELFF. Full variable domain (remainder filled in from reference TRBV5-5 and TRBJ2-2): DAGVTQSPTHLIKTRGQQVTLRCSPISGHKSVSWYQQVLGQGPQFIFQYYEKEERGRGNFPDRFSARQFPNYSSELNVNALLLGDSALYLCASSLSRGAGAGELFFGEGSRLTVL.

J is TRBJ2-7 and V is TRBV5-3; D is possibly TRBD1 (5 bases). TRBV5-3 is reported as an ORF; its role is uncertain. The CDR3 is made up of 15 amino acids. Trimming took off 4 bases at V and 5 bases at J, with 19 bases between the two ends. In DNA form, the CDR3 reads TGTGCCAGAAGCCCCCGGACATGGATGAACCACGAGCAGTACTTC. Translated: CARSPRTWMNHEQYF.

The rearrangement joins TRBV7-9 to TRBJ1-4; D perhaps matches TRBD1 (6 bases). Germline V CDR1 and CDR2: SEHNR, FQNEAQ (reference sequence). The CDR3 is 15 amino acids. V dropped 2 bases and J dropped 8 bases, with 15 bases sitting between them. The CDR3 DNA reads TGTGCCAGCAGCTTACTAGGGGGGATGCGAGAAAAACTGTTTTTT. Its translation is CASSLLGGMREKLFF.

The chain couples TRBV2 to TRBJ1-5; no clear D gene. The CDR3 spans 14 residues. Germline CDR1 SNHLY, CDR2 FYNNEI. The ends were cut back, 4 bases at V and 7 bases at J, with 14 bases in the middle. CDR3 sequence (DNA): TGTGCCAGCAGTGGGTCCAGTCAAGGACAGCCCCAGCATTTT. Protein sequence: CASSGSSQGQPQHF.

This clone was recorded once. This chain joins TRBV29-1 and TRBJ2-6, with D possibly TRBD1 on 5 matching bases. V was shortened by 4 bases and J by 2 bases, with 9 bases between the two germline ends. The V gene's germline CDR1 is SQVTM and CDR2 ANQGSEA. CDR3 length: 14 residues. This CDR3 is CSVAWGTGANVLTF. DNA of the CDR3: TGCAGCGTTGCTTGGGGCACTGGGGCCAACGTCCTGACTTTC.

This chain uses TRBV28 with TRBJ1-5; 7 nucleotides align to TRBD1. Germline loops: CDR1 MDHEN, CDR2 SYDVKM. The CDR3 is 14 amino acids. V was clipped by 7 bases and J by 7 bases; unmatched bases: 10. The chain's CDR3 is CASTYSDRDQPQHF. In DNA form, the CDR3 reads TGTGCCAGCACCTATTCCGACAGGGACCAGCCCCAGCATTTT.

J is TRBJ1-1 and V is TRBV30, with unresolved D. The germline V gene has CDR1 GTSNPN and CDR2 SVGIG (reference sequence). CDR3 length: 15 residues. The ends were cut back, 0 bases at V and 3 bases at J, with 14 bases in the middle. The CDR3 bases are TGTGCCTGGAGTGTACTTGCCGGGTGGGACACTGAAGCTTTCTTT. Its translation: CAWSVLAGWDTEAFF.

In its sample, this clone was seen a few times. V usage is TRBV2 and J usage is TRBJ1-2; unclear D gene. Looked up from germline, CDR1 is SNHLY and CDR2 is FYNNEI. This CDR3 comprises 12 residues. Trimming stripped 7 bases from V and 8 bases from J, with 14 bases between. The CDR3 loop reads CASMDGSMGYTF. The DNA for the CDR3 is TGTGCCAGCATGGACGGTTCTATGGGCTACACCTTC.

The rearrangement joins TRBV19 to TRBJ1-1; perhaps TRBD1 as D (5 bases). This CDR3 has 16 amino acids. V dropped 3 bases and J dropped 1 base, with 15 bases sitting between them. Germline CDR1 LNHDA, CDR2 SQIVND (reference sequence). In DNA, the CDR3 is TGTGCCAGTAGTATTGGCGGGGGTTTGGGGAACACTGAAGCTTTCTTT. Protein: CASSIGGGLGNTEAFF.

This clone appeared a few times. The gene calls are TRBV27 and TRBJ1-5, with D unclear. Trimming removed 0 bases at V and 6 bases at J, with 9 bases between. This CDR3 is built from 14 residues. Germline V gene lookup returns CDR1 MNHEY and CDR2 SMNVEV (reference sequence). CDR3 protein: CASSLSPFTQPQHF. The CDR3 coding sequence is TGTGCCAGCAGTTTATCCCCATTTACTCAGCCCCAGCATTTT.

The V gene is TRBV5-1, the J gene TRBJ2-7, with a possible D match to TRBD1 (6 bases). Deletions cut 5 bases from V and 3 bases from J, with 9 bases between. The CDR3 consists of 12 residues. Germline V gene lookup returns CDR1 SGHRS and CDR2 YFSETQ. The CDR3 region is CASSPDSYEQYF. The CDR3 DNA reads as TGCGCCAGCAGTCCGGACAGCTACGAGCAGTACTTC.